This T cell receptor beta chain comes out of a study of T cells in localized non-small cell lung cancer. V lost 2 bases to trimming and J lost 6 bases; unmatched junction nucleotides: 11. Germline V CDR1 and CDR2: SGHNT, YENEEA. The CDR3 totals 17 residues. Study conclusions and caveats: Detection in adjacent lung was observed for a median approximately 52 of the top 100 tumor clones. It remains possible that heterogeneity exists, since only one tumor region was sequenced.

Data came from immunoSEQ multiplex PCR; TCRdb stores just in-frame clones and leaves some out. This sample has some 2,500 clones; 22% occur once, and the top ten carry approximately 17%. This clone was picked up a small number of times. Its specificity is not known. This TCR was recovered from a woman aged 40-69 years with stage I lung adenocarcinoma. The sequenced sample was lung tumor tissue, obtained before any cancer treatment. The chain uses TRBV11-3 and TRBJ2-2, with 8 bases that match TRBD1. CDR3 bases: TGTGCCAGCAGCTTAAAGGCGACAGGGGTCTCCGCCGGGGAGCTGTTTTTT. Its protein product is CASSLKATGVSAGELFF.